This T cell receptor (beta chain) originates from a study of neurological immune-mediated disorders. The CDR3 extends over 17 amino acids. The germline CDR1 and CDR2 sequences are SGHRS and YFSETQ. Germline trimming cut 0 bases from V and 2 bases from J; bases unmatched to any gene: 6. TCRdb ran MiXCR on the 5' RACE reads and lists one entry per CDR3 protein. In the table there are 20,000 to 30,000 distinct CDR3 sequences, about 13% of which are singletons. The time point was: technical triplicate 1. V usage is TRBV5-1 and J usage is TRBJ2-5; 11 positions agree with TRBD2. The receptor comes from a female donor with HTLV-1-associated myelopathy (HAM/TSP). Sequencing used CD4+ T cells from blood. The CDR3 nucleotides are TGCGCCAGCAGCTTGGGTAGGGGACTAGCGGAACAAGAGACCCAGTACTTC. This encodes CASSLGRGLAEQETQYF.